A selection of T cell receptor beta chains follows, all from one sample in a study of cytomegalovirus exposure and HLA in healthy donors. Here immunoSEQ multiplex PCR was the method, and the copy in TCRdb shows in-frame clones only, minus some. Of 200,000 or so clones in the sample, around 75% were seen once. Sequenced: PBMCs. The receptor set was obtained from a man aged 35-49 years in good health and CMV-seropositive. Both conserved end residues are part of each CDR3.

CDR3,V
CASSLVGGSDTQYF,TRBV5-4
CASSPRGGRGGADTQYF,TRBV9
CASTLGTDTDTQYF,TRBV6-1
CASSPPRGSAEAFF,TRBV6-6
CASSSKPPGQGIYEQYF,TRBV11-2
CASSFGDGYTF,TRBV5-6
CAISARSSGNTIYF,TRBV10-3
CASRETGRGNQPQHF,TRBV28
CASSQGQTNYGYTF,TRBV6-5
CASREGGEDTQYF,TRBV6-6
CASSRDRVTGTEAFF,TRBV14